Given below is one T cell receptor beta chain in context. Germline is not matched at one junction end, which may reflect a read error. CDR3 size: 13 residues. From germline, CDR1 is SGHTA and CDR2 FQGNSA. In the original workflow: By means of reference gene primer amplification, nucleated cell counts were estimated. Profiled with immunoSEQ multiplex PCR; TCRdb holds only in-frame clones, not every one. V and J calls and clone size come straight from that table; D and trimming were deduced from the DNA. Of some 270,000 clones listed, 90% are singletons. Seattle's cohort entered during active infection and was followed longitudinally. The entry originates in a study of blood T cell repertoires in COVID-19. Looking at the study overall: Whether acute or convalescent, the COVID-19 samples came from the United States, Italy and Spain. T cells, B-cell-depleted T cells, or PBMCs supplied cDNA or gDNA.

The rearrangement joins TRBV7-2 to TRBJ2-1, with 9 bases that match TRBD2. Input material: peripheral blood. The TCR was taken from a woman aged 60-70 years with COVID-19, enrolled during active disease. This chain's CDR3 is CASSNLQTSGRIF. CDR3 nucleotides: TGTGCCAGCAGCAATCTCCAGACTAGCGGAAGGATCTTC.